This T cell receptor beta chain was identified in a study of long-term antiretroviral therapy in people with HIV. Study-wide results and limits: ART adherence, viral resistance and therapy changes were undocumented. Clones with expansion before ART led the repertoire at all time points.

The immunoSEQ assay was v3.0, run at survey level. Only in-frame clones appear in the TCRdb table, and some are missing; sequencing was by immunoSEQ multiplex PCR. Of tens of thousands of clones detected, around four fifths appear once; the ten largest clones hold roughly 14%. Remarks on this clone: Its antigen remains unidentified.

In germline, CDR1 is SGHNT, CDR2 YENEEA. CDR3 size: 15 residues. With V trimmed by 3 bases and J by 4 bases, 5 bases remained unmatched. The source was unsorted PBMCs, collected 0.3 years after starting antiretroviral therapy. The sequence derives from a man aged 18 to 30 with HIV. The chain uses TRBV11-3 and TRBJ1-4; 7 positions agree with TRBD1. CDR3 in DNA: TGTGCCAGCAGCTTCCGGACAGGATTTAATGAAAAACTGTTTTTT. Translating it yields CASSFRTGFNEKLFF. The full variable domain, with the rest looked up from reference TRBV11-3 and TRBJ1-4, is EAGVVQSPRYKIIEKKQPVAFWCNPISGHNTLYWYLQNLGQGPELLIRYENEEAVDDSQLPKDRFSAERLKGVDSTLKIQPAELGDSAVYLCASSFRTGFNEKLFFGSGTQLSVL.